This T cell receptor (beta chain) was identified in a study of lymphopenia after photon versus proton radiotherapy. Study-level findings and limits: Better survival with proton therapy was suggested as possible, not demonstrated. Post-nadir TCR diversity decline inversely tracked overall survival among those who died. Photon-treated patients lost naive T cells and TCR diversity; proton-treated stayed stable.

Only a few counts were recorded for this clone. Its target is not known. This CDR3 spans 11 amino acids. V gave up 7 bases and J gave up 6 bases, with 10 bases separating them. Germline V CDR1 and CDR2: SGHAT, FQNNGV. Here immunoSEQ multiplex PCR was the method, and the copy in TCRdb shows in-frame clones only, minus some. The sample has fewer than 50,000 clones, roughly 85% seen once; the top ten hold around 2.2%. The sequence came from a man in his forties with gastric cancer. The source material was peripheral blood, sampled from a patient treated with photon-based radiotherapy. The rearrangement links TRBV11-2 to TRBJ2-7; a possible D gene is TRBD1 (5 bases). CDR3 coding DNA: TGTGCCAGCAAAAGGGGCCTCGAGCAGTACTTC. This encodes CASKRGLEQYF.